This TCR beta chain is from a study of glioma-infiltrating T cells after dendritic cell vaccination. Study in general: Patients received autologous tumor lysate-pulsed dendritic cell vaccination between about 2003 and 2012. Three intradermal dendritic cell vaccine injections were given every two weeks.

The CDR3 runs to 14 residues. Germline CDR1 reads LNHDA; CDR2 reads SQIVND (reference sequence). V lost 1 base to trimming and J lost 4 bases, with 10 bases between them. Primers: 60 V beta forward and 13 J beta reverse. Sequenced by immunoSEQ multiplex PCR; TCRdb stores in-frame clones only, minus some. Of about 92,000 clones in the sample, 85% to 90% were seen once. The specimen was blood, collected before dendritic cell vaccination. This clonotype was sampled from a human donor with glioblastoma. The V gene is TRBV19, the J gene TRBJ1-1, with D possibly TRBD1 on 5 matching bases. In nucleotides, the CDR3 is TGTGCCAGTAGTATAGGGCAGGGCAGCACTGAAGCTTTCTTT. As protein: CASSIGQGSTEAFF.